One sample yielded the 30 T cell receptor beta chains listed below, sequenced in a study of low-dose radiotherapy and immunotherapy resistance in tumors. Time point denoted: after trial treatment. The treatment was: LDRT plus nivolumab, ipilimumab, low-dose cyclophosphamide and aspirin (RACIN trial). TRAV- and TRBV-specific primers, spanning alpha and beta chains, primed first-strand cDNA. TCRs were put through roughly 19 PCR cycles of amplification with Phusion. A constant-region primer and the V-primer adapter served as the primer pair. TCRdb called the reads again in MiXCR, with one record for every CDR3 protein. The sample lists 80,000 or so distinct CDR3 sequences; around 17% were seen once. Here the sequenced sample was PBMCs, taken after low-dose radiotherapy plus immunotherapy. The receptors here all came from a male donor with prostate cancer.

Note on this clonotype: A far larger clone is one nucleotide away, so this likely arose from a read error. CDR3 nucleotide sequence: TGTGCCAGCAGTTACGGCCAAGGGACCCAGTACTTC. Encoded protein: CASSYGQGTQYF. This sequence joins TRBV6-2 or TRBV6-3 and TRBJ2-5; D unresolved. Per germline, CDR1 MNHEY and CDR2 SVGEGT. This CDR3 has 12 amino acids.

At least ten counts were recorded for this clonotype. J is TRBJ2-1 and V is TRBV20-1, with D unresolved. V gave up 1 base and J gave up 6 bases, with 13 bases separating them. Per the germline V gene, CDR1 is DFQATT and CDR2 is SNEGSKA (reference sequence). This CDR3 has 14 residues. This CDR3 is CSARGGSKVNEQFF. CDR3 nucleotide sequence: TGCAGTGCTAGAGGTGGTTCTAAGGTCAATGAGCAGTTCTTC.

This clonotype was seen ten or more times. The chain couples TRBV5-1 to TRBJ2-7; TRBD2 is a possible D gene (5 bases). The CDR3 length is 15 residues. Germline loops: CDR1 SGHRS, CDR2 YFSETQ. V was shortened by 0 bases and J by 3 bases, with 13 bases between the two germline ends. The CDR3 region is CASSLASGNFYEQYF. In nucleotides, the CDR3 is TGCGCCAGCAGCTTGGCCTCCGGGAATTTCTACGAGCAGTACTTC.

This clonotype was picked up a small number of times. This rearrangement joins TRBV7-2 to TRBJ2-7; 10 positions match TRBD2. This CDR3 is 15 amino acids long. The junction had 8 bases not matched to a gene; V was cut back by 5 bases and J by 4 bases. The germline gives CDR1 SGHTA, CDR2 FQGNSA. The DNA for the CDR3 is TGTGCCAGCAGCCCGTCGAGCGGGAGGGGTTACGAGCAGTACTTC. This encodes CASSPSSGRGYEQYF.

At least ten counts were recorded for this clonotype. The chain combines TRBV9 with TRBJ2-1; D ambiguous. CDR3 length: 12 amino acids. Per the germline V gene, CDR1 is SGDLS and CDR2 is YYNGEE. Trimming stripped 3 bases from V and 7 bases from J, with 8 bases between. DNA for the CDR3: TGTGCCAGCAGCGGCTCGTCGAATGAGCAGTTCTTC. Translated, it gives CASSGSSNEQFF.

This clonotype was seen many times. This chain joins TRBV28 and TRBJ2-7; D is perhaps TRBD1 or TRBD2 (5 bases each). CDR3 length: 14 amino acids. Germline CDR1 and CDR2: MDHEN and SYDVKM. V was cut by 6 bases and J by 3 bases, with 15 bases left in between. DNA of the CDR3: TGTGCCAGCAGGGATCGGGACCGTTTCTACGAGCAGTACTTC. Translated, it gives CASRDRDRFYEQYF. Filled out from reference TRBV28 and TRBJ2-7, the complete variable domain reads DVKVTQSSRYLVKRTGEKVFLECVQDMDHENMFWYRQDPGLGLRLIYFSYDVKMKEKGDIPEGYSVSREKKERFSLILESASTNQTSMYLCASRDRDRFYEQYFGPGTRLTVT.

This clonotype was seen a handful of times. The rearrangement joins TRBV6-2 or TRBV6-3 to TRBJ2-5; D not resolved. The CDR3 totals 12 residues. The germline V gene has CDR1 MNHEY and CDR2 SVGEGT. The V gene lost 8 bases and the J gene lost 1 base, with 8 bases spanning the gap. The CDR3 sequence: CASEPAQETQYF. CDR3 sequence (DNA): TGTGCCAGCGAACCAGCCCAAGAGACCCAGTACTTC.

As to this clonotype: A clone one base away is much larger, so this may be a read error. The chain has TRBV20-1 and TRBJ2-7; 7 nucleotides agree with TRBD1. The CDR3 contains 12 residues. The J segment lost 6 bases and the V segment lost 7 bases, leaving 9 bases of the junction unmatched. Germline CDR1 and CDR2: DFQATT and SNEGSKA (reference sequence). The CDR3: CSEGQSVSEQYF. In DNA, the CDR3 is TGCAGTGAGGGACAGTCCGTATCCGAGCAGTACTTC.

The table lists this clonotype with many counts. The V gene is TRBV10-3, the J gene TRBJ2-1, with D perhaps matching TRBD2 (6 bases). The V end was cut by 3 bases, the J end by 0 bases, with 9 bases between. Looked up from germline, CDR1 is ENHRY and CDR2 is SYGVKD. The CDR3 is 15 residues long. The CDR3 reads CAISDGGSSYNEQFF. CDR3 sequence (DNA): TGTGCCATCAGTGATGGGGGGAGCTCCTACAATGAGCAGTTCTTC.

This clonotype was recorded many times. The J gene is TRBJ1-5, the V gene TRBV10-3; unclear D gene. V dropped 3 bases and J dropped 2 bases, with 11 bases sitting between them. This CDR3 has 15 amino acids. Looked up from germline, CDR1 is ENHRY and CDR2 is SYGVKD. CDR3 residues: CAISDGSGGNQPQHF. The DNA for the CDR3 is TGTGCCATCAGTGATGGATCTGGCGGCAATCAGCCCCAGCATTTT.

There are many counts of this clonotype. The chain carries TRBV28 and TRBJ2-5; 11 bases are a match to TRBD2. V shed 1 base and J 4 bases; nucleotides not matched to a gene: 5. CDR1 MDHEN and CDR2 SYDVKM come from the germline V gene. The CDR3 totals 16 residues. The CDR3 sequence is CASSLSSGRRAETQYF. In nucleotides, the CDR3 is TGTGCCAGCAGTTTATCTAGCGGGAGGAGGGCAGAGACCCAGTACTTC.

This chain connects TRBV5-1 to TRBJ2-7; 8 bases are a match to TRBD2. This CDR3 has 16 amino acids. CDR1 SGHRS and CDR2 YFSETQ come from the germline V gene. The V and J ends lost 4 bases and 2 bases, in that order; junction bases with no gene match: 11. The CDR3 protein is CASSQKGSGGAYEQYF. CDR3 in DNA: TGCGCCAGCAGCCAGAAAGGAAGCGGGGGTGCCTACGAGCAGTACTTC.

Comment on this clonotype: This sequence may be a read error, since a much larger clone differs from it by one base. This chain joins TRBV7-9 and TRBJ1-1, with a possible D match to TRBD1 (5 bases). Germline V gives CDR1 SEHNR, CDR2 FQNEAQ (reference sequence). The CDR3 length is 13 residues. The CDR3 nucleotides are TGTGCCTGCAGCTTGGAGGGGAGCACTGAAGCTTTCTTT. This encodes CACSLEGSTEAFF.

This clonotype was observed at least ten times. The rearrangement joins TRBV19 to TRBJ2-1; no clear D gene. The CDR3 has 13 residues. Deletions cut 3 bases from V and 0 bases from J, with 3 bases between. The germline CDR1 and CDR2 sequences are LNHDA and SQIVND (reference sequence). CDR3 bases: TGTGCCAGTAGTATTGGCTCCTACAATGAGCAGTTCTTC. This translates into CASSIGSYNEQFF.

This clonotype appeared many times. The rearrangement links TRBV7-9 to TRBJ2-7, with 7 bases aligning to TRBD1. This CDR3 is built from 15 residues. Unmatched junction bases numbered 8, after V lost 4 bases and J lost 2 bases. The germline V gene encodes CDR1 SEHNR and CDR2 FQNEAQ (reference sequence). The CDR3 spells CASSYPGTETYEQYF. CDR3 DNA: TGTGCCAGCAGCTACCCCGGGACAGAGACCTACGAGCAGTACTTC. Combining the CDR3 with reference TRBV7-9 and TRBJ2-7 gives the whole variable domain DTGVSQNPRHKITKRGQNVTFRCDPISEHNRLYWYRQTLGQGPEFLTYFQNEAQLEKSRLLSDRFSAERPKGSFSTLEIQRTEQGDSAMYLCASSYPGTETYEQYFGPGTRLTVT.

This clonotype showed up many times. The V gene is TRBV7-2, the J gene TRBJ2-1, with D unresolved. V was cut by 8 bases and J by 2 bases, with 4 bases left in between. The CDR3 is made up of 11 amino acids. Germline CDR1 and CDR2: SGHTA and FQGNSA. Here the CDR3 reads CASSTYNEQFF. The CDR3 DNA reads TGTGCCAGCTCCACCTACAATGAGCAGTTCTTC.

This clonotype came up many times. The chain has TRBV20-1 and TRBJ1-1; D gene unclear. The CDR3 has 16 residues. V lost 4 bases and J 3 bases, leaving 21 bases between the germline ends. The germline CDR1 and CDR2 sequences are DFQATT and SNEGSKA (reference sequence). The CDR3 spells CSAKKRRLGHYTEAFF. In DNA, the CDR3 is TGCAGTGCTAAGAAAAGAAGGTTAGGGCATTACACTGAAGCTTTCTTT.

The table lists this clonotype with a few counts. A single base is all that separates this from a far larger clone, so a read error is likely. The chain carries TRBV28 and TRBJ2-1; D may be TRBD2 (6 bases). The V gene lost 6 bases and the J gene lost 10 bases, with 31 bases spanning the gap. The CDR3 has 18 amino acids. Germline values: CDR1 MDHEN, CDR2 SYDVKM. This CDR3 reads CASRPVTTYSGEAYEQFF. DNA of the CDR3: TGTGCCAGCAGGCCGGTCACTACCTATAGCGGAGAGGCCTACGAGCAGTTCTTC.

This clonotype was picked up many times. The chain is built from TRBV20-1 and TRBJ2-1, with D perhaps matching TRBD2 (5 bases). The germline V and J ends were trimmed by 5 bases and 7 bases, with 9 bases remaining between them. Germline V gene sequence: CDR1 DFQATT, CDR2 SNEGSKA (reference sequence). The CDR3 covers 11 residues. DNA for the CDR3: TGCAGTGCTGGGCGGGTGAATGAGCAGTTCTTC. Translating it yields CSAGRVNEQFF.

This clonotype was observed many times. This chain links TRBV9 with TRBJ1-4, with D perhaps matching TRBD1 (6 bases). The CDR3 contains 16 residues. Germline values: CDR1 SGDLS, CDR2 YYNGEE. V dropped 4 bases and J dropped 5 bases, with 18 bases sitting between them. The CDR3 bases are TGTGCCAGCAGCCCAACACGGGGGGCTCAAAATGAAAAACTGTTTTTT. It codes for CASSPTRGAQNEKLFF.

This clonotype was observed many times. The rearrangement uses TRBV24-1 and TRBJ1-5; 7 positions match TRBD1. V lost 9 bases, J lost 0 bases, and 4 bases stayed unmatched. The CDR3 extends over 14 amino acids. The germline V gene has CDR1 KGHDR and CDR2 SFDVKD. CDR3 in DNA: TGTGCCACCTCCGGACAGGATAGCAATCAGCCCCAGCATTTT. The encoded protein is CATSGQDSNQPQHF.

This clonotype was seen at least ten times. V and J are TRBV29-1 and TRBJ2-1, with 7 bases aligning to TRBD1. This CDR3 has 12 residues. Germline V gene lookup returns CDR1 SQVTM and CDR2 ANQGSEA. J was trimmed by 5 bases and V by 8 bases; bases with no gene match: 6. This CDR3 reads CSKTGTNNEQFF. The CDR3 DNA follows: TGCAGCAAGACAGGGACAAACAATGAGCAGTTCTTC.

This chain connects TRBV10-3 to TRBJ1-5; D unclear. The germline V and J ends were trimmed by 11 bases and 3 bases, with 11 bases remaining between them. The CDR3 covers 12 residues. CDR1 and CDR2 from the germline V gene are ENHRY and SYGVKD. CDR3 region: CAVGRDNQPQHF. For the CDR3, the DNA is TGTGCCGTCGGACGAGACAATCAGCCCCAGCATTTT.

CDR3 region: CASSASDGVYTDTQYF. The CDR3 DNA is TGTGCCAGCAGCGCATCCGATGGGGTGTACACAGATACGCAGTATTTT. This sequence joins TRBV5-3 and TRBJ2-3; D gene unclear. TRBV5-3 is assigned to the ORF class and has an uncertain function. Trimming stripped 8 bases from V and 2 bases from J, with 21 bases between. The CDR3 sequence is 16 residues long.

Regarding this clonotype: It may be a read error: a sequence one base away is much more abundant. This chain links TRBV27 with TRBJ1-1; D gene ambiguous. Germline lookup yields CDR1 MNHEY and CDR2 SMNVEV (reference sequence). The V end lost 11 bases, the J end lost 5 bases, and 18 bases lay between the germline ends. CDR3 length equals 13 residues. CDR3 protein: CAGTATGRTEAFF. CDR3 nucleotides: TGTGCCGGCACTGCCACGGGGAGGACTGAAGCTTTCTTT.

In its sample, this clonotype was seen a few times. The V call is TRBV5-6, the J call TRBJ2-7, with TRBD1 identical over 8 bases. V dropped 0 bases and J dropped 3; count of bases not matched to a gene: 5. This CDR3 has 15 residues. The V gene's germline CDR1 is SGHDT and CDR2 YYEEEE. CDR3 loop: CASSLVWTGLYEQYF. CDR3 DNA sequence: TGTGCCAGCAGCTTGGTCTGGACAGGGCTCTACGAGCAGTACTTC. Combining the CDR3 with reference TRBV5-6 and TRBJ2-7 gives the whole variable domain DAGVTQSPTHLIKTRGQQVTLRCSPKSGHDTVSWYQQALGQGPQFIFQYYEEEERQRGNFPDRFSGHQFPNYSSELNVNALLLGDSALYLCASSLVWTGLYEQYFGPGTRLTVT.

This clonotype has at least ten counts. The V gene is TRBV3-1, the J gene TRBJ2-7; TRBD2 matches at 12 bases. The CDR3 covers 14 residues. The germline V gene encodes CDR1 LGHDT and CDR2 YNNKEL (reference sequence). After removal of 5 bases from V and 6 bases from J, the junction contained 5 bases not matched to a gene. CDR3 in amino acids: CASSYALAGGEQYF. The CDR3 DNA follows: TGTGCCAGCAGCTATGCACTAGCGGGAGGCGAGCAGTACTTC.

In this sample, this clonotype turned up many times. The V gene is TRBV6-1, the J gene TRBJ2-1; TRBD2 matches 8 bases. Unmatched junction bases numbered 8, after V lost 6 bases and J lost 4 bases. CDR1 and CDR2 from the germline V gene are MNHNS and SASEGT. The CDR3 is 15 residues long. The CDR3 DNA reads as TGTGCCAGCAGCCCCACTAGCGGAGGGTACAATGAGCAGTTCTTC. This sequence encodes CASSPTSGGYNEQFF.

The rearrangement uses TRBV7-8 and TRBJ2-3, with a weak D call TRBD1 (5 bases). The CDR3 covers 16 residues. Trimming stripped 5 bases from V and 0 bases from J, with 15 bases between. Germline-derived CDR1 and CDR2 are SGHVS and FQNEAQ. The CDR3 DNA sequence: TGTGCCAGCAGCCCCCTGGGGCGTACTAGCACAGATACGCAGTATTTT. Its protein product is CASSPLGRTSTDTQYF. The full variable domain, in which reference TRBV7-8 and TRBJ2-3 provide the parts outside the CDR3, is GAGVSQSPRYKVAKRGQDVALRCDPISGHVSLFWYQQALGQGPEFLTYFQNEAQLDKSGLPSDRFFAERPEGSVSTLKIQRTQQEDSAVYLCASSPLGRTSTDTQYFGPGTRLTVL.

This clonotype has a count of ten or more. Its ends do not fully match the called genes, so a read error is possible. This chain joins TRBV7-2 and TRBJ2-7; 8 positions agree with TRBD1. CDR3 length: 13 amino acids. From germline, CDR1 is SGHTA and CDR2 FQGNSA. The CDR3 sequence is CASSLAGGADVNF. The CDR3 DNA follows: TGTGCCAGCAGCTTGGCAGGGGGCGCGGATGTGAACTTC.